This TCR beta chain was recovered during a study of blood T cell repertoires in COVID-19. The wider study: Whether acute or convalescent, the COVID-19 samples came from the United States, Italy and Spain. PBMCs, B-cell-depleted T cells, or T cells were the source of the cDNA or gDNA that made up the material.

As originally analysed: Reference gene primer amplification gave estimated nucleated cell counts. TCRdb's table, derived via immunoSEQ multiplex PCR, lists solely in-frame clones and lacks some. V, J and clone size were drawn from that table, and D and trimming were deduced from the DNA. Of approximately 300,000 clones listed, around 80% are singletons. V was cut by 1 base and J by 1 base, with 7 bases left in between. Germline CDR1 SNHLY, CDR2 FYNNEI. The CDR3 is made up of 14 amino acids. Sample: peripheral blood. The chain carries TRBV2 and TRBJ1-1; D uncertain. The sequence derives from a woman in her forties or fifties with acute or convalescent COVID-19. This chain's CDR3 is CASSEGGANTEAFF. The CDR3 DNA sequence: TGTGCCAGCAGTGAAGGAGGTGCGAACACTGAAGCTTTCTTT.